This T cell receptor (beta chain) appears in the sequencing data of a study of T cell repertoires in cytomegalovirus infection. Study-wide context: The authors used CMV epitopes that were HLA-C-restricted (recently identified) and HLA-B-restricted (well studied). Both CMV infection and a matching HLA type were indicated by public TCR beta signatures. Study-wide points: HLA-C-restricted CMV-specific TCR beta clonotypes were dominant in the ex vivo response.

TCRdb re-analysed the reads in MiXCR, keeping a single row per CDR3 protein. Found here are around 900,000 distinct CDR3 sequences, 25% to 40% of them singletons; the top ten hold about an eighth. Points on this clonotype: What it recognizes is unknown.

V shed 10 bases and J shed 3 bases, with 12 bases lying between them. Germline CDR1 and CDR2: MNHEY and SVGEGT. This CDR3 is built from 12 residues. The gene calls are TRBV6-2 or TRBV6-3 and TRBJ1-1, with D possibly TRBD1 on 6 matching bases. This sample comprised cultured CD8+ T cells from PBMCs, obtained from culture after CMV antigen stimulation. The source of this sequence is a human donor in good health (CMV status not recorded). Some clones in this sample may be carry-over from other donors' samples. The CDR3 nucleotides read TGTGCCACCGCCCAGGGGTACACTGAAGCTTTCTTT. Its protein is CATAQGYTEAFF.